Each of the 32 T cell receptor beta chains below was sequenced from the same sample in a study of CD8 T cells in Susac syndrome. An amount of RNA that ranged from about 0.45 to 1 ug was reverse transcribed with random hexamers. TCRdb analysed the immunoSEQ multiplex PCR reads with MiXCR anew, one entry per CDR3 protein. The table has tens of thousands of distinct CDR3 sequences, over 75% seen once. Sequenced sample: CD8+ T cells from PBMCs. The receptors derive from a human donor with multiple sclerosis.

The CDR3 coding sequence is TGTGCCAGCAGTTTTACCTATCCGGGGTTAAGCTCTTACGAGCAGTACTTC. Protein sequence: CASSFTYPGLSSYEQYF. The gene calls are TRBV12-3 or TRBV12-4 and TRBJ2-7; tentative D call: TRBD2 (5 bases). This CDR3 comprises 17 residues. V was clipped by 3 bases and J by 4 bases, with 22 bases between them.

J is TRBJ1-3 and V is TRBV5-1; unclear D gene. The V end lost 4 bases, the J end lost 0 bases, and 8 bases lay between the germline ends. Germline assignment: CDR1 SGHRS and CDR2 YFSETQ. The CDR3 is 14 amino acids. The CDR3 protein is CASSPDNSGNTIYF. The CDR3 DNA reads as TGCGCCAGCAGCCCAGACAACTCTGGAAACACCATATATTTT.

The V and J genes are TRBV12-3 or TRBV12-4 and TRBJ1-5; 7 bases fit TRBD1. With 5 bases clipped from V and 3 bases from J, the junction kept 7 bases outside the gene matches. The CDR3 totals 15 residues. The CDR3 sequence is CASSIRDSNNQPQHF. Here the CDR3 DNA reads TGTGCCAGCAGTATCCGGGACAGCAACAATCAGCCCCAGCATTTT.

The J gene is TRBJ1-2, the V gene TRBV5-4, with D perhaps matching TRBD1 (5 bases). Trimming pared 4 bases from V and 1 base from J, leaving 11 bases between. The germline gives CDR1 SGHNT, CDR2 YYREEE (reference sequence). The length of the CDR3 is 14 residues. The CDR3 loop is CASSPVGVNYGYTF. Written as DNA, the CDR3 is TGTGCCAGCAGCCCTGTGGGGGTTAACTATGGCTACACCTTC.

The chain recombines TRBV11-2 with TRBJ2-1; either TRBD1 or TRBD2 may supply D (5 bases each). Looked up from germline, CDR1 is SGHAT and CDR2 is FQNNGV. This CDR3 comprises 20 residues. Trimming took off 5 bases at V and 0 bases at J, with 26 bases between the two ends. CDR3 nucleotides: TGTGCCAGCAGCCCCGGGGACCCACTCAGTAGTGGAAGCTCCTACAATGAGCAGTTCTTC. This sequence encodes CASSPGDPLSSGSSYNEQFF.

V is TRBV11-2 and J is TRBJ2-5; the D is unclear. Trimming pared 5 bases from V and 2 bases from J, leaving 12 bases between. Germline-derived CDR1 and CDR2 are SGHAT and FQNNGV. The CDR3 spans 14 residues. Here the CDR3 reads CASSASTEQETQYF. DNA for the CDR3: TGTGCCAGCAGCGCATCGACGGAACAAGAGACCCAGTACTTC.

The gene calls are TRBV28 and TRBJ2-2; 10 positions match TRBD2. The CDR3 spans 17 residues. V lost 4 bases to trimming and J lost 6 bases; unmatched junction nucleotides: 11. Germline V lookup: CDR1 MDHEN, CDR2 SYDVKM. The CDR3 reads CASSSSSGRAFAGELFF. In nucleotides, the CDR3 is TGTGCCAGCAGTTCCTCGAGCGGGAGGGCCTTCGCCGGGGAGCTGTTTTTT. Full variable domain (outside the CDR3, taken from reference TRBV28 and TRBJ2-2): DVKVTQSSRYLVKRTGEKVFLECVQDMDHENMFWYRQDPGLGLRLIYFSYDVKMKEKGDIPEGYSVSREKKERFSLILESASTNQTSMYLCASSSSSGRAFAGELFFGEGSRLTVL.

The CDR3 region has the DNA TGTGCCATCAAAGCGAGCGGGAGGCCATGGGAGCAGTTCTTC. Translation: CAIKASGRPWEQFF. The rearrangement joins TRBV10-3 to TRBJ2-1; 9 nucleotides agree with TRBD2. CDR1 ENHRY and CDR2 SYGVKD come from the germline V gene. The length of the CDR3 is 14 residues. The J segment lost 10 bases and the V segment lost 7 bases, leaving 11 bases of the junction unmatched.

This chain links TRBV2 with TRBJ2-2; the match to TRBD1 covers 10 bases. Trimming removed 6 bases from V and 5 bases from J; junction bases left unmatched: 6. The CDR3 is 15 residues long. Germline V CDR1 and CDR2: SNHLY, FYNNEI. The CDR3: CASRTGTGETGELFF. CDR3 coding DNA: TGTGCCAGCAGAACCGGGACAGGGGAAACCGGGGAGCTGTTTTTT.

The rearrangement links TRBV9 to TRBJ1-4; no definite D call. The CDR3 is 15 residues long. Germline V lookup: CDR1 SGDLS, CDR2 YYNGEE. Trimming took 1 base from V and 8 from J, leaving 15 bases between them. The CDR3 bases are TGTGCCAGCAGCGTATACGAAGGAGGAGGCGAAAAACTGTTTTTT. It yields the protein CASSVYEGGGEKLFF. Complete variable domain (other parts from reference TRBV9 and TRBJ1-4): DSGVTQTPKHLITATGQRVTLRCSPRSGDLSVYWYQQSLDQGLQFLIQYYNGEERAKGNILERFSAQQFPDLHSELNLSSLELGDSALYFCASSVYEGGGEKLFFGSGTQLSVL.

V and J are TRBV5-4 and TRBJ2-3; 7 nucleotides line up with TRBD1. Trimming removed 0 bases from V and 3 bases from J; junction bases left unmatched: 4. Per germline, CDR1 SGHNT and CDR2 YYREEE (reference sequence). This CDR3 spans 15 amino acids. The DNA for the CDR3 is TGTGCCAGCAGCTTGGCAGGGGGTGGGACAGATACGCAGTATTTT. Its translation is CASSLAGGGTDTQYF. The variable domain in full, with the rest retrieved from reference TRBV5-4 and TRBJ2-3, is ETGVTQSPTHLIKTRGQQVTLRCSSQSGHNTVSWYQQALGQGPQFIFQYYREEENGRGNFPPRFSGLQFPNYSSELNVNALELDDSALYLCASSLAGGGTDTQYFGPGTRLTVL.

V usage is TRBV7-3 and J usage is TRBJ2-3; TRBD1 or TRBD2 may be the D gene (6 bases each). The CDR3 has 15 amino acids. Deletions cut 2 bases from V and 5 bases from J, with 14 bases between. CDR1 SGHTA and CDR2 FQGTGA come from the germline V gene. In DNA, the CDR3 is TGTGCCAGCAGCTTAGGGGGCGGGGCCCTAGATACGCAGTATTTT. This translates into CASSLGGGALDTQYF.

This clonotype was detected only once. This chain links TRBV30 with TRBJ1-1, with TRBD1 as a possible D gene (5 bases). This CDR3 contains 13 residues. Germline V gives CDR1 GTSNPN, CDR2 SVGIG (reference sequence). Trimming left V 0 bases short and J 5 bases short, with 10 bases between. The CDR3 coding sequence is TGTGCCTGGAGTGTAGGCGGGGGGACTGAAGCTTTCTTT. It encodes CAWSVGGGTEAFF.

CDR3 amino acids: CASSPVGSLSYGYTF. For the CDR3, the DNA is TGTGCCAGCAGCCCGGTTGGGTCCTTGAGCTATGGCTACACCTTC. V is TRBV5-6 and J is TRBJ1-2; D gene ambiguous. The CDR3 is 15 amino acids. Trimming shortened V by 4 bases and J by 4 bases, and 17 bases separated the two germline ends. CDR1 is SGHDT, CDR2 YYEEEE, per germline.

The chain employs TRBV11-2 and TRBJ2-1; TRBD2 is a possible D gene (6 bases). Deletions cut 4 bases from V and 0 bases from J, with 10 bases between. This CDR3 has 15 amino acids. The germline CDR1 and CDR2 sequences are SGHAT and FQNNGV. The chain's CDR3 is CASSSVAVSYNEQFF. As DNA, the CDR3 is TGTGCCAGCAGCTCCGTAGCGGTCTCCTACAATGAGCAGTTCTTC. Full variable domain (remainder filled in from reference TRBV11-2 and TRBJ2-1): EAGVAQSPRYKIIEKRQSVAFWCNPISGHATLYWYQQILGQGPKLLIQFQNNGVVDDSQLPKDRFSAERLKGVDSTLKIQPAKLEDSAVYLCASSSVAVSYNEQFFGPGTRLTVL.

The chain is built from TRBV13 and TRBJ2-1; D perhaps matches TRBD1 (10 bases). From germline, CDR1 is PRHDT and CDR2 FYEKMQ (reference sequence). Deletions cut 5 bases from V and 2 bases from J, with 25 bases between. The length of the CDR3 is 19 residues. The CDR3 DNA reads TGTGCCAGCAGCCACCGGGACAGGGGACCTAGCGGGACCTACAATGAGCAGTTCTTC. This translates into CASSHRDRGPSGTYNEQFF.

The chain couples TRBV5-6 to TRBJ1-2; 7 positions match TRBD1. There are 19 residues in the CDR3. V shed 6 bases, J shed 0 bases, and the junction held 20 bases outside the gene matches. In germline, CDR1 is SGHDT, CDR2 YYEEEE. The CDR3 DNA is TGTGCCAGCAACTTTGTGGGCCCCACAGGGGAACCCACTAACTATGGCTACACCTTC. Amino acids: CASNFVGPTGEPTNYGYTF.

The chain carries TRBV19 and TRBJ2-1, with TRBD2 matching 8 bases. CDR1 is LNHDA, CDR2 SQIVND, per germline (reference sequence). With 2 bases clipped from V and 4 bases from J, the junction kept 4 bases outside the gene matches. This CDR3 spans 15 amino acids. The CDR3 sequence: CASSIKAGVYNEQFF. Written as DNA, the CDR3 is TGTGCCAGTAGTATAAAAGCGGGGGTTTACAATGAGCAGTTCTTC. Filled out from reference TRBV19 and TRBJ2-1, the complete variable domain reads DGGITQSPKYLFRKEGQNVTLSCEQNLNHDAMYWYRQDPGQGLRLIYYSQIVNDFQKGDIAEGYSVSREKKESFPLTVTSAQKNPTAFYLCASSIKAGVYNEQFFGPGTRLTVL.

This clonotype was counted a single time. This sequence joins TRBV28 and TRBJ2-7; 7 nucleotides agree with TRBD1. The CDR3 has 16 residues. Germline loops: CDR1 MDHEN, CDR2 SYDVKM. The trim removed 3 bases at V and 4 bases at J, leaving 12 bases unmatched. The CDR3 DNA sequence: TGTGCCAGCAGTTTCCCCGACAGGGTAAAGTGGTACGAGCAGTACTTC. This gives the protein CASSFPDRVKWYEQYF. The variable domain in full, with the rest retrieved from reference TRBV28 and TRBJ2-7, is DVKVTQSSRYLVKRTGEKVFLECVQDMDHENMFWYRQDPGLGLRLIYFSYDVKMKEKGDIPEGYSVSREKKERFSLILESASTNQTSMYLCASSFPDRVKWYEQYFGPGTRLTVT.

CDR3 sequence: CASSRTSGRDEQYF. CDR3 bases: TGTGCCAGCAGCCGAACTAGCGGGAGAGATGAGCAGTACTTC. The gene calls are TRBV2 and TRBJ2-7; 11 bases line up with TRBD2. The CDR3 extends over 14 amino acids. In germline, CDR1 is SNHLY, CDR2 FYNNEI. J gave up 7 bases and V 6 bases, and 8 bases lay outside the gene matches.

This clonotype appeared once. Here the CDR3 reads CASSPWGADEKLFF. The DNA of the CDR3 is TGTGCCAGCAGCCCGTGGGGGGCTGATGAAAAACTGTTTTTT. V gene TRBV13 combines with J gene TRBJ1-4, with a possible D match to TRBD1 (6 bases). Germline CDR1 and CDR2: PRHDT and FYEKMQ (reference sequence). The CDR3 covers 14 residues. V dropped 5 bases and J dropped 6 bases, with 13 bases sitting between them.

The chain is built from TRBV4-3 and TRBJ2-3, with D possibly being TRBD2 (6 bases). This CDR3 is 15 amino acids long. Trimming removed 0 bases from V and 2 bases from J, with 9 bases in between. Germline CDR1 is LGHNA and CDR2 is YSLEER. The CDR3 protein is CASSQEPRDTDTQYF. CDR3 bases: TGCGCCAGCAGCCAAGAGCCGCGGGACACAGATACGCAGTATTTT.

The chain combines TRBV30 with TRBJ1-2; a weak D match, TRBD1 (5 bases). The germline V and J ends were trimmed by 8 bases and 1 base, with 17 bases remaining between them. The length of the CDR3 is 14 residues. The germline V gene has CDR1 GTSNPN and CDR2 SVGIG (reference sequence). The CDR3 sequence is CALRIDGGNYGYTF. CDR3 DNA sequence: TGTGCCCTACGGATTGATGGGGGTAACTATGGCTACACCTTC.

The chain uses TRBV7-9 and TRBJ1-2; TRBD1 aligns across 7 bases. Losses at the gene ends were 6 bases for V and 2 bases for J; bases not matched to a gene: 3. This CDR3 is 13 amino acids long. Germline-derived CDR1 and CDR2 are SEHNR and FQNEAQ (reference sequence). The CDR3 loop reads CASREGANYGYTF. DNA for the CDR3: TGTGCCAGCAGGGAGGGGGCAAACTATGGCTACACCTTC.

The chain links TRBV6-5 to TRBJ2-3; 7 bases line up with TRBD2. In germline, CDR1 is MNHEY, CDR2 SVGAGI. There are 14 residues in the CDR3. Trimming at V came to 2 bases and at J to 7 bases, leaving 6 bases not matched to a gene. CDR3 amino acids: CASSYTGRRNTQYF. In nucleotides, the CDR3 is TGTGCCAGCAGTTACACCGGGAGGAGGAATACGCAGTATTTT.

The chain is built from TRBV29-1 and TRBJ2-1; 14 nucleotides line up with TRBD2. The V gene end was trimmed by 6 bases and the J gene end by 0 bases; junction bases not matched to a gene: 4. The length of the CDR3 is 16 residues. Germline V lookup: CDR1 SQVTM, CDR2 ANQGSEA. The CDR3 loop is CSVGLAGARSYNEQFF. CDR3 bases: TGCAGCGTGGGACTAGCGGGGGCCCGCTCCTACAATGAGCAGTTCTTC.

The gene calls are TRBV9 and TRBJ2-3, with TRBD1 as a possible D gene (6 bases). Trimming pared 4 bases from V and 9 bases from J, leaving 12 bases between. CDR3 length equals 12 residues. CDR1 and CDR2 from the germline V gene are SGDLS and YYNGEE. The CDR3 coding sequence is TGTGCCAGCAGCCCTTACAGGGAGACGCAGTATTTT. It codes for CASSPYRETQYF. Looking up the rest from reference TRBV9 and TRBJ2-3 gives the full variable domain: DSGVTQTPKHLITATGQRVTLRCSPRSGDLSVYWYQQSLDQGLQFLIQYYNGEERAKGNILERFSAQQFPDLHSELNLSSLELGDSALYFCASSPYRETQYFGPGTRLTVL.

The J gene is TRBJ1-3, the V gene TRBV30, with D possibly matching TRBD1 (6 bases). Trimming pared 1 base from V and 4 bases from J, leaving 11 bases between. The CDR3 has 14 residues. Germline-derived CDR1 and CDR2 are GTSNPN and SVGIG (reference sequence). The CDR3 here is CAWSGTEIGNTIYF. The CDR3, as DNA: TGTGCCTGGAGTGGGACAGAGATAGGAAACACCATATATTTT.

The CDR3 spells CASSLGRGQPQHF. CDR3 in DNA: TGCGCCAGCAGCTTGGGCAGGGGTCAGCCCCAGCATTTT. This chain connects TRBV5-1 to TRBJ1-5; a possible D gene is TRBD1 (6 bases). The CDR3 is 13 residues long. Germline CDR1 is SGHRS and CDR2 is YFSETQ. The germline V and J ends were trimmed by 0 bases and 6 bases, with 7 bases remaining between them.

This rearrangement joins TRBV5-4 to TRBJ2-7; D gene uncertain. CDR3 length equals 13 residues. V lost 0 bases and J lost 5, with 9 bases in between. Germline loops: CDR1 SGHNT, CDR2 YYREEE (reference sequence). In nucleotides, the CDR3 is TGTGCCAGCAGCTTGGAGGCAGCCAACGAGCAGTACTTC. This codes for CASSLEAANEQYF.

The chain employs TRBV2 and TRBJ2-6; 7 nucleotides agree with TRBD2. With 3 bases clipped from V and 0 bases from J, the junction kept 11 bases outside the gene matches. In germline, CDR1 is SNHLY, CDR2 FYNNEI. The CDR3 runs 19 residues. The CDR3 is CASSDGWDYTSSGANVLTF. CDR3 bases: TGTGCCAGCAGTGACGGCTGGGACTACACAAGCTCTGGGGCCAACGTCCTGACTTTC.

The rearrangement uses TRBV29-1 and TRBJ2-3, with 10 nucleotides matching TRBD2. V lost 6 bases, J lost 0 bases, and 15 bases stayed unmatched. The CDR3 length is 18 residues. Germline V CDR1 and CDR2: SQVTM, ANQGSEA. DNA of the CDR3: TGCAGCGTGAGACTCTTAGAGAGCGGGGGGGATAGCACAGATACGCAGTATTTT. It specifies CSVRLLESGGDSTDTQYF.